Presented here are 30 T cell receptor beta chains from one specimen sequenced in a study of blood T cell repertoires in COVID-19. Sequencing was performed with immunoSEQ multiplex PCR; in TCRdb, only in-frame clones are kept and a portion is missing. This table holds around 110,000 clones, around 92% found once. What was sequenced was peripheral blood. Receptors originate from a middle-aged man with active or convalescent COVID-19.

This chain uses TRBV7-2 with TRBJ2-7, with D perhaps TRBD2 (5 bases). The CDR3 is 12 residues long. Germline assignment: CDR1 SGHTA and CDR2 FQGNSA. The V end lost 4 bases, the J end lost 13 bases, and 17 bases lay between the germline ends. DNA of the CDR3: TGTGCCAGCAGCTCCACAACTGGAGGATATTACTTC. Residues: CASSSTTGGYYF.

This chain uses TRBV6-6 with TRBJ1-2, with D tentatively TRBD1 (6 bases). There are 15 residues in the CDR3. The V and J ends lost 0 bases and 2 bases respectively, with 10 bases between them. Germline-derived CDR1 and CDR2 are MNHNY and SVGAGI (reference sequence). CDR3 residues: CASSYSMGANYGYTF. The CDR3 DNA is TGTGCCAGCAGTTACTCGATGGGGGCAAACTATGGCTACACCTTC.

The chain recombines TRBV3-1 (or the pseudogene TRBV3-2) with TRBJ1-1; D is ambiguous. V lost 8 bases to trimming and J lost 1 base, with 11 bases between them. Germline CDR1 is LGHDT and CDR2 is YNNKEL (reference sequence). This CDR3 has 13 residues. CDR3 sequence: CASALTENTEAFF. The CDR3 DNA reads as TGTGCCAGCGCTCTCACAGAGAACACTGAAGCTTTCTTT.

CDR3 nucleotide sequence: TGTGCCAGCAGCTTGTCGGGGGGGTTAAACAGGGTATACAATCAGCCCCAGCATTTT. Translated, it gives CASSLSGGLNRVYNQPQHF. The chain employs TRBV5-6 and TRBJ1-5, with D possibly matching TRBD1 (6 bases). Trimming cost V 1 base and J 3 bases, with 23 bases left between them. The CDR3 sequence is 19 residues long. Germline V gives CDR1 SGHDT, CDR2 YYEEEE.

This chain joins TRBV6-5 and TRBJ2-5; 9 bases are shared with TRBD2. The CDR3 loop spans 14 amino acids. V lost 7 bases to trimming and J lost 1 base; unmatched junction nucleotides: 4. Germline V gives CDR1 MNHEY, CDR2 SVGAGI. The CDR3 DNA follows: TGTGCCAGCAAAACTAGCGGGTTCCAAGAGACCCAGTACTTC. Encoded protein: CASKTSGFQETQYF.

This clone came up once. This rearrangement joins TRBV7-2 to TRBJ1-1; 8 bases align to TRBD1. The length of the CDR3 is 15 residues. Germline lookup yields CDR1 SGHTA and CDR2 FQGNSA. V shed 1 base, J shed 11 bases, and the junction held 12 bases outside the gene matches. For the CDR3, the DNA is TGTGCCAGCAGCTTAGATTTGTGGGTACAGGGGGACGCTTTCTTT. Its protein is CASSLDLWVQGDAFF. Full variable domain (missing parts from reference TRBV7-2 and TRBJ1-1): GAGVSQSPSNKVTEKGKDVELRCDPISGHTALYWYRQSLGQGLEFLIYFQGNSAPDKSGLPSDRFSAERTGGSVSTLTIQRTQQEDSAVYLCASSLDLWVQGDAFFGQGTRLTVV.

The chain employs TRBV18 and TRBJ2-2, with D tentatively TRBD1 (6 bases). The V gene's germline CDR1 is KGHSH and CDR2 LQKENI. Trimming took 3 bases from V and 2 from J, leaving 10 bases between them. The CDR3 has 15 amino acids. For the CDR3, the DNA is TGTGCCAGCTCACCGAGGGGGTACAACACCGGGGAGCTGTTTTTT. Protein: CASSPRGYNTGELFF.

The rearrangement links TRBV5-1 to TRBJ1-1; D gene ambiguous. Germline-derived CDR1 and CDR2 are SGHRS and YFSETQ. The CDR3 contains 13 residues. V shed 2 bases and J shed 2 bases, with 7 bases lying between them. The CDR3 sequence: CASSLSPNTEAFF. Here the CDR3 DNA reads TGCGCCAGCAGCTTATCTCCCAACACTGAAGCTTTCTTT.

V usage is TRBV5-1 and J usage is TRBJ2-3, with 7 bases identical to TRBD2. Looked up from germline, CDR1 is SGHRS and CDR2 is YFSETQ. The CDR3 is 15 residues long. The trim removed 2 bases at V and 2 bases at J, leaving 5 bases unmatched. CDR3 DNA sequence: TGCGCCAGCAGCTTCTCGGCGGGGGACACAGATACGCAGTATTTT. Translation: CASSFSAGDTDTQYF.

This clone appeared a few times. The chain has TRBV19 and TRBJ1-2, with unresolved D. In germline, CDR1 is LNHDA, CDR2 SQIVND (reference sequence). The CDR3 loop spans 14 amino acids. V was shortened by 7 bases and J by 4 bases, with 16 bases between the two germline ends. As DNA, the CDR3 is TGTGCCAGTAACCAGGTACCCTCAAGCTATGGCTACACCTTC. Amino acid sequence: CASNQVPSSYGYTF.

This chain joins TRBV28 and TRBJ1-1; weak D call: TRBD1 (6 bases). The ends were cut back, 8 bases at V and 3 bases at J, with 16 bases in the middle. Germline CDR1 reads MDHEN; CDR2 reads SYDVKM. The CDR3 has 14 residues. The CDR3 DNA reads TGTGCCAGCCCCCCCACGGGACATCACACTGAAGCTTTCTTT. As protein: CASPPTGHHTEAFF. The entire variable domain, with the rest obtained from reference TRBV28 and TRBJ1-1, is as follows: DVKVTQSSRYLVKRTGEKVFLECVQDMDHENMFWYRQDPGLGLRLIYFSYDVKMKEKGDIPEGYSVSREKKERFSLILESASTNQTSMYLCASPPTGHHTEAFFGQGTRLTVV.

This clone was observed once. The chain uses TRBV9 and TRBJ2-3, with TRBD2 matching 14 bases. The ends lost 3 bases at V and 6 bases at J; junction bases unmatched: 9. The CDR3 runs to 17 residues. Per germline, CDR1 SGDLS and CDR2 YYNGEE. CDR3 nucleotides: TGTGCCAGCAGCGAAATGGGACTAGCGGGAGTCGAGGATACGCAGTATTTT. Translated: CASSEMGLAGVEDTQYF.

This chain uses TRBV7-3 with TRBJ2-1; 9 positions agree with TRBD2. J was trimmed by 10 bases and V by 5 bases; bases with no gene match: 9. This CDR3 is 14 amino acids long. Germline V lookup: CDR1 SGHTA, CDR2 FQGTGA. In nucleotides, the CDR3 is TGTGCCAGCAGCATTTATAGCGGGAGAGAAGAGCAGTTCTTC. Its translation is CASSIYSGREEQFF.

This clone was picked up a small number of times. The V gene is TRBV4-3, the J gene TRBJ2-5; unclear D gene. V was pared by 1 base and J by 5 bases, with 20 bases between. Germline loops: CDR1 LGHNA, CDR2 YSLEER. The CDR3 has 17 amino acids. The CDR3 DNA follows: TGCGCCAGCAGCCAAGGACATCCCAACATGTTAGACGAGACCCAGTACTTC. This sequence encodes CASSQGHPNMLDETQYF.

V and J are TRBV5-1 and TRBJ2-1; the match to TRBD2 covers 9 bases. The CDR3 consists of 16 residues. Germline CDR1 and CDR2: SGHRS and YFSETQ. Trimming cost V 1 base and J 6 bases; bases outside gene matches: 8. CDR3 amino acids: CASSLLPAGGLNEQFF. The DNA for the CDR3 is TGCGCCAGCAGCTTGCTCCCAGCGGGAGGCCTCAATGAGCAGTTCTTC.

V usage is TRBV27 and J usage is TRBJ1-1; D unclear. The CDR3 runs 13 residues. Deletions cut 1 base from V and 3 bases from J, with 6 bases between. Looked up from germline, CDR1 is MNHEY and CDR2 is SMNVEV (reference sequence). The CDR3 region has the DNA TGTGCCAGCAGTTTATTCGGGTACACTGAAGCTTTCTTT. It is translated as CASSLFGYTEAFF.

This chain joins TRBV30 and TRBJ1-4; D call uncertain. The CDR3 runs to 13 residues. Germline lookup yields CDR1 GTSNPN and CDR2 SVGIG (reference sequence). With 2 bases removed from V and 5 bases from J, the gap between germline ends came to 9 bases. CDR3 amino acids: CAWSRRLNEKLFF. As DNA, the CDR3 is TGTGCCTGGAGTCGGCGGTTGAATGAAAAACTGTTTTTT.

J is TRBJ1-3 and V is TRBV12-1; the DNA was not compared with TRBD1, the D call given in the table. TRBV12-1 is a documented pseudogene. The CDR3 runs 17 residues. For the CDR3, the DNA is TGTGCCAGCAGCTTATTGGACAACCAACTGCCTGGAAACACCATATATTTT. Residues: CASSLLDNQLPGNTIYF.

The CDR3, as DNA: TGTGCCTGCAGGGGGCTGAACACTGAAGCTTTCTTT. This gives the protein CACRGLNTEAFF. V gene TRBV24-1 combines with J gene TRBJ1-1, with 8 bases matching TRBD1. J lost 0 bases, V lost 12 bases, and 2 bases had no gene match. Per the germline V gene, CDR1 is KGHDR and CDR2 is SFDVKD. The CDR3 has 12 residues.

This clone was observed a single time. The genes are TRBV28 and TRBJ1-5; TRBD1 is a possible D gene (5 bases). The V end lost 7 bases, the J end lost 6 bases, and 16 bases lay between the germline ends. Per the germline V gene, CDR1 is MDHEN and CDR2 is SYDVKM. This CDR3 has 14 amino acids. The CDR3 here is CASTGGGAGQPQHF. In DNA form, the CDR3 reads TGTGCCAGCACCGGGGGGGGAGCTGGTCAGCCCCAGCATTTT.

The J gene is TRBJ2-1, the V gene TRBV6-4; unclear D gene. The CDR3 has 15 amino acids. In germline, CDR1 is MRHNA, CDR2 SNTAGT. The ends were cut back, 5 bases at V and 9 bases at J, with 20 bases in the middle. The CDR3 loop reads CASSKTGSSEGEQFF. The DNA of the CDR3 is TGTGCCAGCAGTAAAACCGGGTCTTCCGAAGGTGAGCAGTTCTTC.

This clone showed up just a few times. This chain uses TRBV5-4 with TRBJ1-6, with 7 bases matching TRBD1. The CDR3 contains 15 residues. After removal of 4 bases from V and 9 bases from J, the junction contained 10 bases not matched to a gene. Germline CDR1 SGHNT, CDR2 YYREEE (reference sequence). CDR3: CASSTDRVGSSPLHF. The CDR3 DNA reads TGTGCCAGCAGCACCGACAGGGTGGGAAGTTCACCCCTCCACTTT.

DNA of the CDR3: TGTGCCAGCAGGAGGGACAGGGCGAACACCGGGGAGCTGTTTTTT. It is translated as CASRRDRANTGELFF. The chain recombines TRBV28 with TRBJ2-2, with 9 bases matching TRBD1. This CDR3 has 15 amino acids. Germline CDR1 is MDHEN and CDR2 is SYDVKM. Germline trimming cut 6 bases from V and 0 bases from J; bases unmatched to any gene: 2.

This chain connects TRBV28 to TRBJ1-3; no clear D. This CDR3 region has 14 residues. Germline V lookup: CDR1 MDHEN, CDR2 SYDVKM. V was clipped by 4 bases and J by 0 bases, with 7 bases between them. DNA for the CDR3: TGTGCCAGCAGTTCTGAGGGCTCTGGAAACACCATATATTTT. Its translation is CASSSEGSGNTIYF.

Comments on this clone: At one end, the junction sequence differs from germline, possibly due to a read error. The chain uses TRBV4-1 and TRBJ2-2; TRBD1 matches 7 bases. The CDR3 sequence is 15 residues long. Germline loops: CDR1 MGHRA, CDR2 YSYEKL. The CDR3 region is CASSLGTVNTGELLF. The CDR3 DNA is TGCGCCAGCAGCCTAGGGACAGTGAACACCGGGGAGCTGCTTTTT.

The chain links TRBV11-3 to TRBJ1-3; 8 positions agree with TRBD1. V was clipped by 3 bases and J by 6 bases; unmatched bases: 7. This CDR3 is built from 15 residues. CDR1 and CDR2 (germline): SGHNT, YENEEA. In nucleotides, the CDR3 is TGTGCCAGCAGCTTCCCCCGACAGGGGCAAAACACCATATATTTT. Protein sequence: CASSFPRQGQNTIYF.

The chain employs TRBV11-2 and TRBJ1-2; D is possibly TRBD1 (5 bases). Germline V CDR1 and CDR2: SGHAT, FQNNGV. This CDR3 spans 12 amino acids. V was pared by 5 bases and J by 4 bases, with 8 bases between. The CDR3 nucleotides are TGTGCCAGCAGCGCAACAGGCTATGGCTACACCTTC. It codes for CASSATGYGYTF.

The V and J genes are TRBV4-1 and TRBJ1-2, with TRBD1 matching 7 bases. This CDR3 spans 14 amino acids. Per germline, CDR1 MGHRA and CDR2 YSYEKL. Trimming took 6 bases from V and 2 from J; bases not matched to a gene: 6. The CDR3 reads CASRRQGINYGYTF. CDR3 coding DNA: TGCGCCAGCAGGCGACAGGGAATCAACTATGGCTACACCTTC.

V usage is TRBV7-8 and J usage is TRBJ2-2; D not certain. This CDR3 region has 15 residues. V was shortened by 5 bases and J by 0 bases, with 10 bases between the two germline ends. Germline CDR1 SGHVS, CDR2 FQNEAQ. In nucleotides, the CDR3 is TGTGCCAGCAGCCCCCGCGATACGAACACCGGGGAGCTGTTTTTT. Residues: CASSPRDTNTGELFF.

This chain connects TRBV10-1 to TRBJ1-2; 8 positions agree with TRBD1. Germline CDR1 is WNHNN and CDR2 is SYGVQD (reference sequence). The length of the CDR3 is 13 residues. V trimming: 0 bases; J trimming: 8 bases; junction bases outside the gene matches: 2. DNA for the CDR3: TGCGCCAGCAGTGAGTCGCAGGGGGCAGGCTACACCTTC. Protein sequence: CASSESQGAGYTF.